The entry below describes one TCR beta chain. What it binds is unknown. Cryopreserved PBMC numbered about 1-10 million per sample before DNA extraction. It was version v3.0 of the immunoSEQ assay that was run at survey level. TCRdb keeps only in-frame clones here, not all; method: immunoSEQ multiplex PCR. The repertoire holds about 27,000 clones, with more than 80% as singletons. This specimen comes from a study of long-term antiretroviral therapy in people with HIV. Overall study results and limits: Subsequent to ART, diversity was augmented yet persisted below that of transplant donor controls.

The V gene end was trimmed by 5 bases and the J gene end by 5 bases; junction bases not matched to a gene: 6. From germline, CDR1 is MNHEY and CDR2 SMNVEV (reference sequence). The CDR3 has 14 residues. The TCR originated in a man aged 35 to 55 with HIV. J is TRBJ2-1 and V is TRBV27; 7 nucleotides agree with TRBD2. The sample in question was unsorted PBMCs, obtained 3 years after starting antiretroviral therapy. The CDR3 DNA reads TGTGCCAGCAGTCGCGGGACTACTAACAATGAGCAGTTCTTC. Encoded protein: CASSRGTTNNEQFF.